The present entry profiles one T cell receptor (beta chain) with its context. It was with 60 Vbeta and 13 Jbeta primers that the PCR ran. Sequenced by immunoSEQ multiplex PCR; TCRdb stores in-frame clones only, minus some. The sample has 120,000 or so clones; 74% are singletons. The data were taken from a study of cytomegalovirus exposure and HLA in healthy donors. Per germline, CDR1 ENHRY and CDR2 SYGVKD. This CDR3 is 15 amino acids long. Germline trimming cut 7 bases from V and 5 bases from J; bases unmatched to any gene: 10. The specimen sequenced was PBMCs. The TCR comes from a woman in her forties or fifties in good health and CMV-seropositive. The chain carries TRBV10-3 and TRBJ1-1, with 10 bases matching TRBD1. CDR3 residues: CAITPTGGLGTEAFF. The CDR3 DNA sequence: TGTGCCATCACCCCGACAGGGGGCTTAGGAACTGAAGCTTTCTTT.